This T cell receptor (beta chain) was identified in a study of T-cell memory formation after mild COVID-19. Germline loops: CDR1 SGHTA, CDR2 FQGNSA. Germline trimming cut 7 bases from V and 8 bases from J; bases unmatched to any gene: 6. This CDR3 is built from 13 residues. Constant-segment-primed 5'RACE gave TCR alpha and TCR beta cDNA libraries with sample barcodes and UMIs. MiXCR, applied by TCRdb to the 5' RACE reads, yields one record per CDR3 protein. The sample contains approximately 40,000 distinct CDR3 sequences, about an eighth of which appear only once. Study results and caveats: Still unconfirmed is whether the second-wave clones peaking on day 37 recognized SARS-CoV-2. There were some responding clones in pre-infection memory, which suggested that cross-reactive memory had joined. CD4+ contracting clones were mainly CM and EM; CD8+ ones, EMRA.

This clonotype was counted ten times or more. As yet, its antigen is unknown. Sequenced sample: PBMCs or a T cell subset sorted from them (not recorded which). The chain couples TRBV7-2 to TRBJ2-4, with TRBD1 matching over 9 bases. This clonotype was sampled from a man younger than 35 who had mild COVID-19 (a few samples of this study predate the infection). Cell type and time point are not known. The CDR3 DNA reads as TGTGCCAGCAACCCGACAGGGGGAGACATTCAGTACTTC. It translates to CASNPTGGDIQYF.